The clone carrying this T cell receptor beta chain appeared many times. CDR3 length equals 13 residues. V lost 6 bases and J 3 bases, leaving 11 bases between the germline ends. The sample belongs to a study of regulatory T cells in long-lasting Graves disease. Noted time point: newly diagnosed GD, antithyroid drugs for less than 3 months. With RNA extracted from PBMCs as input, the TCR library was made. Assembly of TCR beta libraries relied on iRepertoire HTBI primers together with Arm-PCR of CDR3 regions. TCRdb processed the multiplex PCR reads anew with MiXCR; each CDR3 protein has one entry. Here the sample spans a few hundred thousand distinct CDR3 sequences, 12% being singletons. These same data were also listed under a study on T cells in Graves' hyperthyroidism and ophthalmopathy.

The rearrangement joins TRBV12-3 or TRBV12-4 to TRBJ1-1; no clear D gene. This sequence was found in a woman aged 18 to 35 with Graves disease. Source: peripheral blood mononuclear cells (PBMCs), taken at new diagnosis, from a patient treated with antithyroid drugs. The CDR3 nucleotides are TGTGCCAGCAGCATAAGGGTGGACACTGAAGCTTTCTTT. Amino acid sequence: CASSIRVDTEAFF.